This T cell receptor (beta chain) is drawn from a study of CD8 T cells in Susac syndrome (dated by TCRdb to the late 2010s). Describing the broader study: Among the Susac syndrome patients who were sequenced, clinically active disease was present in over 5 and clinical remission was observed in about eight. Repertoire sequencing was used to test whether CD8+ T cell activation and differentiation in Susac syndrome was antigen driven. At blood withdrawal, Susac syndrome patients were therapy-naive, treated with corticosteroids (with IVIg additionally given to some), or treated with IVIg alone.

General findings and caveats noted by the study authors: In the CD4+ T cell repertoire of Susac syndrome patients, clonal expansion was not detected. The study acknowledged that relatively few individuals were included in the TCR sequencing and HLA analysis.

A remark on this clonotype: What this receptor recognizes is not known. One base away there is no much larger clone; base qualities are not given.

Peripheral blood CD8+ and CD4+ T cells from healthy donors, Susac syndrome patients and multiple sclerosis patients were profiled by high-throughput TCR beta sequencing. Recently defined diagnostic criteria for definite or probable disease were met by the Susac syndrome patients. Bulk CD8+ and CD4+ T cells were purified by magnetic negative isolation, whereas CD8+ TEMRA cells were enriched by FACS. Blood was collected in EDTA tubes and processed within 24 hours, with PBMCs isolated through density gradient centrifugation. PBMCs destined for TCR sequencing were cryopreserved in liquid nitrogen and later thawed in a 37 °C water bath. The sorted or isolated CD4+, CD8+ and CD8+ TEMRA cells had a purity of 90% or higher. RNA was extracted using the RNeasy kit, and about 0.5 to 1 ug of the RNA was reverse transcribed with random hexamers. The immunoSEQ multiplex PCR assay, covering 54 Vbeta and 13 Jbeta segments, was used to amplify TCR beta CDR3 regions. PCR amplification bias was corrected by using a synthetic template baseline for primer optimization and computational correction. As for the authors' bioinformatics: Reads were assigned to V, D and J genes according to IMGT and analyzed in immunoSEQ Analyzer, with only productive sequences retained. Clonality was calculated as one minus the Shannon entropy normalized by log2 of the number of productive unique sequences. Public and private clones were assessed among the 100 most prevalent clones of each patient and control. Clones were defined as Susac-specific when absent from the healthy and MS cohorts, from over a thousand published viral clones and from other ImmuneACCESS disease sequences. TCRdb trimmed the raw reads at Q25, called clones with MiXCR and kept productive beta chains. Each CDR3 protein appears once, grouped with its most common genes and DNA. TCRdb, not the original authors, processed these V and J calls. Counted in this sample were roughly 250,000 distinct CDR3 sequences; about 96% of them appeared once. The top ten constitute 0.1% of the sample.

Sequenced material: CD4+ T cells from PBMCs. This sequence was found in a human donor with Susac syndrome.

The DNA is TGTGCCTGGAGGGCGGGACTAGCGGGCCCCTACGAGCAGTACTTC. The translation is CAWRAGLAGPYEQYF. The rearrangement combines TRBV30 with TRBJ2-7, with 12 junctional bases fitting TRBD2. The junction shows trimming of 3 bases on V and 2 bases on J, and the gene matches do not reach 5 bases of it. From the cysteine up to the phenylalanine, the CDR3 has a length of 15 residues. Just CDR3 DNA is preserved here, 45 bases in frame from base 1. The germline V gene (reference sequence) gives CDR1 as GTSNPN and CDR2 as SVGIG.